The sequence of this T cell receptor beta chain was determined in a study of cytomegalovirus exposure and HLA in healthy donors. The study's findings and limits: In vitro testing confirmed a few CMV-associated chains as specific for CMV antigens.

To note about this clone: The antigen remains unidentified.

The study drew the donors from its approximately 110-subject validation cohort, separate from the approximately 700-subject first cohort. CDR3 length equals 13 residues. Germline-derived CDR1 and CDR2 are MNHNS and SASEGT. Trimming took off 5 bases at V and 7 bases at J, with 14 bases between the two ends. The data were produced by immunoSEQ multiplex PCR, yet TCRdb's version contains in-frame clones alone and is incomplete. The data hold some 100,000 clones, with 88% observed a single time. The TCR sequence derives from a man younger than 35 in good health and CMV-seronegative. The chain is built from TRBV6-1 and TRBJ2-5, with D perhaps matching TRBD1 (5 bases). Sequencing was done on a sample of PBMCs. This CDR3 is CASSLQGYGTQYF. CDR3 coding DNA: TGTGCCAGCAGTTTGCAGGGCTATGGGACCCAGTACTTC.